Presented here are 11 T cell receptor beta chains from one specimen sequenced in a study of T-cell reconstitution after alpha-beta-depleted transplantation in children. A TCRbeta library incorporating unique molecular identifiers was prepared. In TCRdb, the PCR reads were re-called with MiXCR into one record per CDR3 protein. The table records 600,000 to 700,000 distinct CDR3 sequences, roughly 13% of them present only once. Source: PBMCs, taken before TCRalphabeta/CD19-depleted stem cell transplant. Source of these receptors: a girl between 2 and 10 years old with congenital amegakaryocytic thrombocytopenia, due to receive a stem cell transplant.

This clonotype showed up just a few times. The chain uses TRBV5-1 and TRBJ1-2; no clear D. Trimming took 2 bases from V and 4 from J, leaving 18 bases between them. The CDR3 contains 16 residues. The germline CDR1 and CDR2 sequences are SGHRS and YFSETQ. CDR3 amino acids: CASSLLTEGVAYGYTF. DNA for the CDR3: TGCGCCAGCAGCTTACTCACCGAGGGAGTGGCCTATGGCTACACCTTC.

This clonotype was observed a handful of times. This chain joins TRBV28 and TRBJ2-2; unclear D gene. CDR1 and CDR2 (germline): MDHEN, SYDVKM. V dropped 7 bases and J dropped 2 bases, with 11 bases sitting between them. The length of the CDR3 is 14 residues. The CDR3 region has the DNA TGTGCCAGCATGAAGTCTCGTAACACCGGGGAGCTGTTTTTT. Its protein product is CASMKSRNTGELFF.

This clonotype was counted only a few times. V is TRBV3-1 and J is TRBJ2-2, with a possible D match to TRBD2 (5 bases). Germline V lookup: CDR1 LGHDT, CDR2 YNNKEL (reference sequence). Trimming stripped 4 bases from V and 0 bases from J, with 15 bases between. The CDR3 loop spans 17 amino acids. The CDR3 DNA sequence: TGTGCCAGCAGCCCTCTGGAGCGGTGGGCGAACACCGGGGAGCTGTTTTTT. Protein: CASSPLERWANTGELFF.

The chain has TRBV15 and TRBJ1-1, with a weak D call TRBD1 (5 bases). Germline assignment: CDR1 LNHNV and CDR2 YYDKDF (reference sequence). Trimming removed 2 bases at V and 3 bases at J, with 10 bases between. The CDR3 has 14 residues. The CDR3 spells CATSRSGGDTEAFF. The DNA for the CDR3 is TGTGCCACCAGCAGATCTGGGGGGGACACTGAAGCTTTCTTT.

The chain uses TRBV5-1 and TRBJ2-3; D uncertain. CDR3 length equals 13 residues. The germline gives CDR1 SGHRS, CDR2 YFSETQ. V lost 9 bases, J lost 1 base, and 12 bases lay in between. CDR3 sequence (DNA): TGCGCCACAACAGCAGAACGCACAGATACGCAGTATTTT. Translated: CATTAERTDTQYF.

DNA of the CDR3: TGTGCCCTGAAAAACACAGATACGCAGTATTTT. This sequence encodes CALKNTDTQYF. The chain combines TRBV7-9 with TRBJ2-3, with D unclear. This CDR3 region has 11 residues. Germline-derived CDR1 and CDR2 are SEHNR and FQNEAQ (reference sequence). V shed 11 bases and J shed 2 bases, with 8 bases lying between them.

The table lists this clonotype with many counts. The chain combines TRBV10-3 with TRBJ1-2; tentatively, D is TRBD1 (6 bases). This CDR3 contains 17 residues. V shed 3 bases and J shed 2 bases, with 19 bases lying between them. Germline CDR1 ENHRY, CDR2 SYGVKD. The CDR3, as DNA: TGTGCCATCAGTGACGGACCCCAGGGGTTTGAGAACTATGGCTACACCTTC. It specifies CAISDGPQGFENYGYTF.

This clonotype was observed many times. This chain links TRBV20-1 with TRBJ2-1, with D tentatively TRBD1 (5 bases). The CDR3 extends over 12 amino acids. Looked up from germline, CDR1 is DFQATT and CDR2 is SNEGSKA (reference sequence). V lost 3 bases, J lost 5 bases, and 8 bases lay in between. This chain's CDR3 is CSARRTNNEQFF. CDR3 nucleotide sequence: TGCAGTGCTAGGCGGACAAACAATGAGCAGTTCTTC.

This clonotype was counted ten times or more. The chain carries TRBV20-1 and TRBJ2-1, with TRBD1 as a possible D gene (5 bases). Per germline, CDR1 DFQATT and CDR2 SNEGSKA (reference sequence). Between the trimmed V and J ends, which lost 3 bases and 7 bases, there was a span of 16 bases. The CDR3 is 14 amino acids. CDR3: CSARPRALKNEQFF. For the CDR3, the DNA is TGCAGTGCTAGGCCCAGGGCCTTAAAGAATGAGCAGTTCTTC.

The chain uses TRBV5-1 and TRBJ2-7; D perhaps matches TRBD1 (5 bases). Germline values: CDR1 SGHRS, CDR2 YFSETQ. The CDR3 contains 16 residues. Deletions cut 4 bases from V and 2 bases from J, with 19 bases between. The DNA for the CDR3 is TGCGCCAGCAGCCAAGGGGCAGCCGAGTCCGCCTACGAGCAGTACTTC. Translation: CASSQGAAESAYEQYF.

The chain has TRBV20-1 and TRBJ2-1, with D perhaps TRBD2 (5 bases). V was pared by 8 bases and J by 10 bases, with 12 bases between. Germline V gene data show CDR1 as DFQATT and CDR2 as SNEGSKA (reference sequence). This CDR3 has 10 amino acids. The CDR3, as DNA: TGCAGTACCGGGGAAAGAGAGCAGTTCTTC. It yields the protein CSTGEREQFF.